This TCR beta chain was captured in a study of blood T cell repertoires in COVID-19. In the study's own analysis: Nucleated cell counts were estimated from reference gene primer amplification. Method: immunoSEQ multiplex PCR; TCRdb's copy keeps in-frame clones and lacks some. That table furnishes V, J and clone size, whereas the DNA furnished D and trimming. The sample holds about 100,000 clones, 80% to 95% seen once. Source material: peripheral blood. This sequence was found in a man in his forties or fifties with active COVID-19.

The DNA for the CDR3 is TGCGCCAGCAGCTTGGGTAGCGGGAGGGCCCCAGATACGCAGTATTTT. Translating gives CASSLGSGRAPDTQYF. This rearrangement joins TRBV5-1 to TRBJ2-3; 11 bases are a match to TRBD2. V was pared by 0 bases and J by 4 bases, with 4 bases of the junction left unmatched. The CDR3 loop spans 16 amino acids. The germline gives CDR1 SGHRS, CDR2 YFSETQ.